The rows below give T cell receptor beta chains drawn from one sample of a study of response to subunit inactivated influenza vaccine. TCRdb reanalysed the RT-PCR reads using MiXCR and keeps one entry per CDR3 protein. The sample lists 590,000 or so distinct CDR3 sequences; around 15% were seen once. Sequences were derived from PBMCs from blood, sampled 14 to 15 days before vaccination. The source of these receptors is a man aged 50 to 60 who received an inactivated influenza vaccine. The CDR3 runs from the conserved cysteine through the conserved F or W. Fields, in order: V gene, J gene, clone size, CDR3 length, D gene, CDR3 DNA, CDR3 protein. A D gene is named only where the DNA matches it firmly. For some rows the clone size is stated as once, few or many, or as a class when expanded; others skip it.

v_gene: TRBV6-1; j_gene: TRBJ1-2; abundance: -; len: 14; d_gene: TRBD1; CDR3nt: TGTGCCAGCAGGGGGCGGGACAGTTTCTATGGCTACACCTTC; CDR3aa: CASRGRDSFYGYTF
v_gene: TRBV29-1; j_gene: TRBJ1-1; abundance: -; len: 9; d_gene: -; CDR3nt: TGCAGCGTAGACACTGAAGCTTTCTTT; CDR3aa: CSVDTEAFF
v_gene: TRBV6-5; j_gene: TRBJ2-1; abundance: -; len: 15; d_gene: TRBD2; CDR3nt: TGTGCCAGCACTTACGGGACTAGCGGCTACAATGAGCAGTTCTTC; CDR3aa: CASTYGTSGYNEQFF
v_gene: TRBV27; j_gene: TRBJ2-7; abundance: few; len: 11; d_gene: TRBD2; CDR3nt: TGTGCCAGAAAGAGCGGGATCGGGCAGTACTTC; CDR3aa: CARKSGIGQYF
v_gene: TRBV6-1; j_gene: TRBJ2-7; abundance: -; len: 14; d_gene: TRBD2; CDR3nt: TGTGCCAGCGGCGGACTAGCGGAGATCTACGAGCAGTACTTC; CDR3aa: CASGGLAEIYEQYF
v_gene: TRBV2; j_gene: TRBJ1-5; abundance: -; len: 14; d_gene: -; CDR3nt: TGTGCCAGCAGGCTGGTGACTGGCAATCAGCCCCAGCATTTT; CDR3aa: CASRLVTGNQPQHF
v_gene: TRBV18; j_gene: TRBJ2-1; abundance: -; len: 13; d_gene: -; CDR3nt: TGTGCCAGCTCACCAAACGGGGTCGCTGAGCAGTTCTTC; CDR3aa: CASSPNGVAEQFF
v_gene: TRBV9; j_gene: TRBJ1-2; abundance: -; len: 16; d_gene: TRBD1; CDR3nt: TGTGCCAGCAGCGCGACCGGGACAGGGGGGTGGGATGGCTACACCTTC; CDR3aa: CASSATGTGGWDGYTF
v_gene: TRBV5-1; j_gene: TRBJ2-1; abundance: -; len: 16; d_gene: -; CDR3nt: TGCGCCAGCAGCCCGGGCACGGGAAGGGCCTACAATGAGCAGTTCTTC; CDR3aa: CASSPGTGRAYNEQFF
v_gene: TRBV19; j_gene: TRBJ1-5; abundance: -; len: 15; d_gene: -; CDR3nt: TGTGCCAGTAGCCCTACAGCGAATAAATGGCAGCCCCAGCATTTT; CDR3aa: CASSPTANKWQPQHF
v_gene: TRBV11-2; j_gene: TRBJ1-1; abundance: -; len: 15; d_gene: -; CDR3nt: TGTGCCAGCAGCTCCCGGGGAGGGGAGAACACTGAAGCTTTCTTT; CDR3aa: CASSSRGGENTEAFF
v_gene: TRBV7-9; j_gene: TRBJ2-5; abundance: many; len: 13; d_gene: -; CDR3nt: TGTGCCAGCAGCTTATCAATCCAAGAGACCCAGTACTTC; CDR3aa: CASSLSIQETQYF
v_gene: TRBV7-8; j_gene: TRBJ2-2; abundance: -; len: 13; d_gene: -; CDR3nt: TGTGCCAGCAGCTACGACAGCACCGGGGAGCTGTTTTTT; CDR3aa: CASSYDSTGELFF